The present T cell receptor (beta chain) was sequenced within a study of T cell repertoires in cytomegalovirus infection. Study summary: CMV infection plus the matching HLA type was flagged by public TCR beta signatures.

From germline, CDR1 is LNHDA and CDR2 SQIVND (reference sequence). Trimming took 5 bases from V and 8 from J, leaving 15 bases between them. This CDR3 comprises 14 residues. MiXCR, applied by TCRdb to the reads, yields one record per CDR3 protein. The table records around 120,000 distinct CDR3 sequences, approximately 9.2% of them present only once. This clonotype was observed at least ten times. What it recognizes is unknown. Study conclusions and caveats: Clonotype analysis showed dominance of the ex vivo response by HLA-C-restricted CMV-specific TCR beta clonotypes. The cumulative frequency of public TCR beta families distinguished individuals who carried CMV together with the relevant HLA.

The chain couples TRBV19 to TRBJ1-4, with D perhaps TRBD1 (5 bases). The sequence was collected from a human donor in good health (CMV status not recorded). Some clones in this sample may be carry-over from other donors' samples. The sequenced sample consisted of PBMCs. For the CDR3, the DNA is TGTGCCAGTAGTCTCCGGGGGGGAGACGAAAAACTGTTTTTT. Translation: CASSLRGGDEKLFF.